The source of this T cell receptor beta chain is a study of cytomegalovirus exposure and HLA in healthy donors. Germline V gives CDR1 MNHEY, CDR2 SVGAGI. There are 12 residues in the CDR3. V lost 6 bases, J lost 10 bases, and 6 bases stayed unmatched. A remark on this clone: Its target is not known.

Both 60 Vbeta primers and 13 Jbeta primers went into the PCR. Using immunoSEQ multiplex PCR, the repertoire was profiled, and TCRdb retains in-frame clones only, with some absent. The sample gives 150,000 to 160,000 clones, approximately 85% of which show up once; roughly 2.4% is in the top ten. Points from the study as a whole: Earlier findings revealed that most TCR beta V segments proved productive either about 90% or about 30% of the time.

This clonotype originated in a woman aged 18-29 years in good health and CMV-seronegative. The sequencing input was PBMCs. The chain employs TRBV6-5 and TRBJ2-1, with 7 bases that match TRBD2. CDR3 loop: CASRLWEGEQFF. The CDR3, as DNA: TGTGCCAGCAGGCTCTGGGAGGGCGAGCAGTTCTTC.